This TCR beta chain was recorded in a study of T cell responses to AZD1222 COVID-19 vaccine. The study's findings and limits: Reports indicate that nearly half of spike-specific TCRs are directed at unmutated variant regions. Researchers took repertoire samples only after the peak T cell response had come. Baseline seropositives among AZD1222 recipients totaled only 5 to 7. Most donors were white British, females outnumbered males, and clonal diversity was possibly underestimated.

Libraries were prepared by immunoSEQ multiplex PCR; TCRdb keeps only in-frame clonotypes and omits some of them. The sample yields 130,000 to 150,000 clones, around 92% seen once. Germline loops: CDR1 MDHEN, CDR2 SYDVKM. This CDR3 has 12 amino acids. The ends were cut back, 6 bases at V and 4 bases at J, with 6 bases in the middle. A word on this clone: The antigen remains undetermined.

The chain links TRBV28 to TRBJ2-2; D gene ambiguous. The starting material was peripheral blood, obtained after recovery from COVID-19. The receptor comes from an adult who had recovered from COVID-19. The CDR3 is CASRRTTGELFF. The CDR3, as DNA: TGTGCCAGCAGGCGGACCACCGGGGAGCTGTTTTTT.